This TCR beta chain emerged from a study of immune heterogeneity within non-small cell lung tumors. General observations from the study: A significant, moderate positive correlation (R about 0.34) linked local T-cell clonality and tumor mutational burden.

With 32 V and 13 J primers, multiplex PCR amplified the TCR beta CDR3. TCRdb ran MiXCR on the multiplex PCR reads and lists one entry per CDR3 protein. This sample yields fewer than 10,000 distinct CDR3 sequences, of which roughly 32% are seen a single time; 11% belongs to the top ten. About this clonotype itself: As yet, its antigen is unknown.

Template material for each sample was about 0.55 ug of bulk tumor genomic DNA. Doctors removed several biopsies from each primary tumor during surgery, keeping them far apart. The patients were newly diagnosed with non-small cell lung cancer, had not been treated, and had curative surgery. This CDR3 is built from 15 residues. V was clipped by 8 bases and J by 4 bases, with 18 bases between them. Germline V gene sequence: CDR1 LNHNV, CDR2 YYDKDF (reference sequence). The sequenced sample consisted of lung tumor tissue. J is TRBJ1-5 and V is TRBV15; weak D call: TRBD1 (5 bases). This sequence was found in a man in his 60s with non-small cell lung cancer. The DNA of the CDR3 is TGTGCCACCCGGTTGGGGGGGGGAAAAAATCAGCCCCAGCATTTT. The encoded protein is CATRLGGGKNQPQHF.